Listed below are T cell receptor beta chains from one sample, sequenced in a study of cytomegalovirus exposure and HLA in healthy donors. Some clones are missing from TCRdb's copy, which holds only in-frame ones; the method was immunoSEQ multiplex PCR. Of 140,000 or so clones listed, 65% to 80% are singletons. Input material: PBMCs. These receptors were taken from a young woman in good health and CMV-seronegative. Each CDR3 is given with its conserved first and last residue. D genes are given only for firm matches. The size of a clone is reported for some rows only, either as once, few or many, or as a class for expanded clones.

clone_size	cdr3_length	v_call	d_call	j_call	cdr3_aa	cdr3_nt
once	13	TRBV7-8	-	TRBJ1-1	CASSLVGNTEAFF	TGTGCCAGCAGCTTAGTCGGGAACACTGAAGCTTTCTTT
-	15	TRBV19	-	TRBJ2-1	CASSIEGASYNEQFF	TGTGCCAGTAGTATAGAAGGGGCTAGCTACAATGAGCAGTTCTTC
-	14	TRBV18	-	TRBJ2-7	CASSPQGSTYEQYF	TGTGCCAGCTCACCCCAGGGGTCCACCTACGAGCAGTACTTC
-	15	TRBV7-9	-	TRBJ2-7	CASSVGLVADYEQYF	TGTGCCAGCAGCGTAGGGTTGGTAGCGGATTACGAGCAGTACTTC
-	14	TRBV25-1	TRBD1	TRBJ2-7	CASSNGDRGYEQYF	TGTGCCAGCAGTAACGGGGACAGGGGCTACGAGCAGTACTTC
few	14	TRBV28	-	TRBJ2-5	CASSSPRLLETQYF	TGTGCCAGCAGTTCTCCGCGTCTTTTGGAGACCCAGTACTTC
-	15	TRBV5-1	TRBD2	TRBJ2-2	CASSSPSGYTGELFF	TGCGCCAGCAGCTCTCCTAGCGGTTACACCGGGGAGCTGTTTTTT
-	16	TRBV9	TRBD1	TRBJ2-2	CASSVDPGTGGGELFF	TGTGCCAGCAGCGTAGATCCCGGGACAGGGGGCGGGGAGCTGTTTTTT
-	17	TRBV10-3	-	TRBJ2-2	CAISERGSGTNTGELFF	TGTGCCATCAGTGAGCGAGGGTCAGGAACGAACACCGGGGAGCTGTTTTTT
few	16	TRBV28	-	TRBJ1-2	CASSQPRGGELYGYTF	TGTGCCAGCAGTCAACCCCGAGGCGGGGAACTGTATGGCTACACCTTC
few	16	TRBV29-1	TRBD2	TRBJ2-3	CSVAEVTSGMADTQYF	TGCAGCGTTGCGGAAGTGACTAGCGGGATGGCAGATACGCAGTATTTT
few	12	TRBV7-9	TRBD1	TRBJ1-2	CASSFTGGGYTF	TGTGCCAGCAGCTTTACAGGGGGAGGCTACACCTTC
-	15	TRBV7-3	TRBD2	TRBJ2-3	CASSLSLAGRDTQYF	TGTGCCAGCAGCTTAAGCCTAGCGGGGAGAGATACGCAGTATTTT
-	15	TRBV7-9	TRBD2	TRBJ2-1	CASRQAGGSYNEQFF	TGTGCCAGCAGGCAAGCGGGAGGATCCTACAATGAGCAGTTCTTC
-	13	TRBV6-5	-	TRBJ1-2	CASSPGTRGGYTF	TGTGCCAGCAGTCCCGGGACAAGGGGTGGCTACACCTTC
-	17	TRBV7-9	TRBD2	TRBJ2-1	CSSSVRSGGASYNEQFF	TGTTCCAGCAGCGTCCGTAGCGGGGGGGCCTCCTACAATGAGCAGTTCTTC
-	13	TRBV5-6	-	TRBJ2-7	CASSFWSSYEQYF	TGTGCCAGCAGCTTCTGGAGCTCCTACGAGCAGTACTTC
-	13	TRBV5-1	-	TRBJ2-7	CASSLVAPYEQYF	TGCGCCAGCAGCTTGGTAGCGCCCTACGAGCAGTACTTC
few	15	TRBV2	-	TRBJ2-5	CAGREMTADQETQYF	TGTGCCGGTAGAGAAATGACAGCTGACCAAGAGACCCAGTACTTC
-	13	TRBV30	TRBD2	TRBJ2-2	CAWTWGGTGELFF	TGTGCCTGGACCTGGGGGGGGACCGGGGAGCTGTTTTTT
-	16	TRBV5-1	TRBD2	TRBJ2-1	CASSLGGTRRTEEQFF	TGCGCCAGCAGCTTGGGAGGGACTAGAAGAACAGAAGAGCAGTTCTTC
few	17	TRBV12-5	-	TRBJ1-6	CASGFPPDSFYNSPLHF	TGTGCTAGTGGTTTCCCACCCGACAGCTTCTATAATTCACCCCTCCACTTT
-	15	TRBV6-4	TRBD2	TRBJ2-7	CASSDLGLPVYEQYF	TGTGCCAGCAGTGACCTGGGACTACCCGTTTACGAGCAGTACTTC
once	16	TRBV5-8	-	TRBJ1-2	CASKDLADFGGYGYTF	TGTGCCAGCAAGGACTTGGCGGACTTCGGGGGCTATGGCTACACCTTC
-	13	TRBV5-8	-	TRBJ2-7	CASSFPGNYEQYF	TGTGCCAGCAGCTTTCCAGGGAATTACGAGCAGTACTTC
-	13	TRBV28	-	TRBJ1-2	CASSPASNYGYTF	TGTGCCAGCAGTCCCGCCAGTAACTATGGCTACACCTTC
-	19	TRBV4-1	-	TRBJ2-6	CASSQGAGTNVPGANVLTF	TGCGCCAGCAGCCAAGGCGCAGGAACCAATGTCCCTGGGGCCAACGTCCTGACTTTC
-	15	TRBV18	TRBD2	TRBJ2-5	CASSPARERQETQYF	TGTGCCAGCTCACCCGCGCGGGAGAGACAAGAGACCCAGTACTTC
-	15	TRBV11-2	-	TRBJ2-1	CASSSATSSYNEQFF	TGTGCCAGCAGCTCCGCGACTAGCTCCTACAATGAGCAGTTCTTC
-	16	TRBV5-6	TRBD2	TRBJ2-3	CASSLSERGATDTQYF	TGTGCCAGCAGCTTATCGGAGCGGGGGGCCACGGATACGCAGTATTTT
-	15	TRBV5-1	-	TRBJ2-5	CASSLQAAESETQYF	TGCGCCAGCAGCTTGCAAGCCGCTGAATCGGAGACCCAGTACTTC
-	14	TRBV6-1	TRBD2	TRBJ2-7	CASSLPGGTYEQYF	TGTGCCAGCAGTCTGCCGGGAGGAACCTACGAGCAGTACTTC
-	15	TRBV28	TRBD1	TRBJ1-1	CASSSGTGGWTEAFF	TGTGCCAGCAGTTCCGGGACAGGGGGTTGGACTGAAGCTTTCTTT
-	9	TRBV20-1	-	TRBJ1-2	CSAPGGYTF	TGCAGTGCCCCGGGAGGCTACACCTTC
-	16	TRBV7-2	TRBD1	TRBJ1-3	CASSWATGRSGNTIYF	TGTGCCAGCAGCTGGGCGACAGGGCGCTCTGGAAACACCATATATTTT
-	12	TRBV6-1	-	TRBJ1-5	CATALEIQPQHF	TGTGCCACCGCCCTTGAGATTCAGCCCCAGCATTTT
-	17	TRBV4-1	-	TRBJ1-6	CASSQVGASSYNSPLHF	TGCGCCAGCAGCCAAGTAGGGGCGAGCTCCTATAATTCACCCCTCCACTTT
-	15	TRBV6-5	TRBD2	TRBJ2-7	CASSRGVSGSYEQYF	TGTGCCAGCAGCCGTGGCGTTAGCGGGAGCTACGAGCAGTACTTC
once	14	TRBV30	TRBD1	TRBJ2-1	CAWSLGQGRNEQFF	TGTGCCTGGAGTCTGGGACAGGGACGAAATGAGCAGTTCTTC
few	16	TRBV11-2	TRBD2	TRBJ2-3	CASSFASGPSTDTQYF	TGTGCCAGCAGCTTTGCTAGCGGGCCTAGCACAGATACGCAGTATTTT
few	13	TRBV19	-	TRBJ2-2	CASSKEDTGELFF	TGTGCCAGTAGCAAGGAGGACACCGGGGAGCTGTTTTTT
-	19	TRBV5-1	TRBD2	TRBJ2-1	CASPWKAGGKYGSYNEQFF	TGCGCCAGCCCGTGGAAAGCGGGGGGGAAGTACGGCTCCTACAATGAGCAGTTCTTC
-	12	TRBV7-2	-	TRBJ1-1	CASSSYTQEAFF	TGTGCCAGCAGCTCTTACACCCAAGAAGCTTTCTTT
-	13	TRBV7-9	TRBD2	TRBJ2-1	CASSRPGGSEQFF	TGTGCCAGCAGCCGACCGGGGGGGAGTGAGCAGTTCTTC
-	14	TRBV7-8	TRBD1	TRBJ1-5	CASSLGGGGKPQHF	TGTGCCAGCAGCTTAGGAGGGGGCGGTAAGCCCCAGCATTTT
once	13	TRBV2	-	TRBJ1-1	CASSAQPNTEAFF	TGTGCCAGCAGTGCACAACCGAACACTGAAGCTTTCTTT
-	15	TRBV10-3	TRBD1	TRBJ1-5	CAISDGGGWNQPQHF	TGTGCCATCAGTGATGGAGGGGGCTGGAATCAGCCCCAGCATTTT
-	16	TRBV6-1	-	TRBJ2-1	CASSEYPGGSSNEQFF	TGTGCCAGCAGTGAATACCCAGGGGGGTCTTCCAATGAGCAGTTCTTC
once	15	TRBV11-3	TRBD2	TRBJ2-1	CASSSPGGVGDEQFF	TGTGCCAGCAGCTCCCCCGGGGGGGTAGGCGATGAGCAGTTCTTC
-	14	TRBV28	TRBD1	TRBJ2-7	CASTSRRTGYEQYF	TGTGCCAGCACCTCTCGGAGGACAGGGTACGAGCAGTACTTC
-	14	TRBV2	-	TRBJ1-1	CASTEWGRDAEAFF	TGTGCCAGCACTGAATGGGGGCGAGACGCTGAAGCTTTCTTT
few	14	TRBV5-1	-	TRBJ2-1	CASSLASRDNEQFF	TGCGCCAGCAGCTTGGCCTCCAGGGACAATGAGCAGTTCTTC
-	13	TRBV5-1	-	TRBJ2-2	CASSLLDYGELFF	TGCGCCAGCAGCTTGTTAGACTACGGGGAGCTGTTTTTT
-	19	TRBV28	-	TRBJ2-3	CASKSVGRGGIPSTDTQYF	TGTGCCAGCAAAAGTGTAGGCCGAGGCGGGATACCTAGCACAGATACGCAGTATTTT
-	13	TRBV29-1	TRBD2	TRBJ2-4	CSILAATKNIQYF	TGCAGCATTCTAGCGGCAACCAAAAACATTCAGTACTTC